The 8 T cell receptor beta chains below come from one sample, sequenced in a study of T cell responses to AZD1222 COVID-19 vaccine. Produced via immunoSEQ multiplex PCR; TCRdb's table is partial and in-frame only. The sample lists some 120,000 clones, 88% occurring once. The source was peripheral blood, collected on day 0 of MenACWY control vaccination. These receptors all come from an adult in good health.

V gene TRBV7-2 combines with J gene TRBJ2-7; 11 bases agree with TRBD1. CDR1 and CDR2 from the germline V gene are SGHTA and FQGNSA. J gave up 2 bases and V 8 bases, and 5 bases lay outside the gene matches. This CDR3 has 14 residues. The CDR3 is CASGGQGGAYEQYF. In nucleotides, the CDR3 is TGTGCCAGCGGGGGACAGGGGGGTGCCTACGAGCAGTACTTC. Drawing the rest from reference TRBV7-2 and TRBJ2-7, the complete variable domain is GAGVSQSPSNKVTEKGKDVELRCDPISGHTALYWYRQSLGQGLEFLIYFQGNSAPDKSGLPSDRFSAERTGGSVSTLTIQRTQQEDSAVYLCASGGQGGAYEQYFGPGTRLTVT.

The rearrangement joins TRBV13 to TRBJ2-3; 11 nucleotides match TRBD2. Germline V gene sequence: CDR1 PRHDT, CDR2 FYEKMQ (reference sequence). The CDR3 totals 17 residues. The V gene end was trimmed by 1 base and the J gene end by 4 bases; junction bases not matched to a gene: 7. The CDR3, as DNA: TGTGCCAGCAGCTTAGCCGTAGCGGGAGGGCCGGCAGATACGCAGTATTTT. Its protein product is CASSLAVAGGPADTQYF.

J is TRBJ1-1 and V is TRBV5-1; 7 nucleotides match TRBD1. V lost 3 bases, J lost 5 bases, and 13 bases stayed unmatched. CDR1 is SGHRS, CDR2 YFSETQ, per germline. The CDR3 is 16 residues long. CDR3 DNA: TGCGCCAGCAGCTCTGGACAGGCTGTCCTGAGGACTGAAGCTTTCTTT. Encoded protein: CASSSGQAVLRTEAFF. Using reference TRBV5-1 and TRBJ1-1 for the parts outside the CDR3, the full variable domain is KAGVTQTPRYLIKTRGQQVTLSCSPISGHRSVSWYQQTPGQGLQFLFEYFSETQRNKGNFPGRFSGRQFSNSRSEMNVSTLELGDSALYLCASSSGQAVLRTEAFFGQGTRLTVV.

V usage is TRBV6-5 and J usage is TRBJ1-5, with TRBD1 as a possible D gene (6 bases). Germline-derived CDR1 and CDR2 are MNHEY and SVGAGI. V shed 8 bases and J shed 0 bases, with 14 bases lying between them. This CDR3 spans 15 amino acids. The CDR3 reads CASLRTVNSNQPQHF. The CDR3 DNA reads as TGTGCCAGCCTACGGACAGTAAATAGCAATCAGCCCCAGCATTTT.

This chain links TRBV7-2 with TRBJ2-7, with D perhaps TRBD2 (5 bases). Germline V CDR1 and CDR2: SGHTA, FQGNSA. CDR3 length equals 13 residues. V lost 5 bases to trimming and J lost 0 bases, with 8 bases between them. CDR3 bases: TGTGCCAGCAGCATCCGGGGCTCCTACGAGCAGTACTTC. It codes for CASSIRGSYEQYF. Filled out from reference TRBV7-2 and TRBJ2-7, the complete variable domain reads GAGVSQSPSNKVTEKGKDVELRCDPISGHTALYWYRQSLGQGLEFLIYFQGNSAPDKSGLPSDRFSAERTGGSVSTLTIQRTQQEDSAVYLCASSIRGSYEQYFGPGTRLTVT.

This chain links TRBV28 with TRBJ1-2; 11 nucleotides match TRBD1. The CDR3 spans 16 residues. V lost 4 bases to trimming and J lost 2 bases; unmatched junction nucleotides: 6. CDR1 and CDR2 from the germline V gene are MDHEN and SYDVKM. The CDR3 DNA reads TGTGCCAGCAGTTCCTGGACAGGGGGCTCCAACTATGGCTACACCTTC. Translation gives CASSSWTGGSNYGYTF.

The chain employs TRBV6-5 and TRBJ1-2; no definite D call. This CDR3 has 15 residues. Germline CDR1 and CDR2: MNHEY and SVGAGI. Trimming cost V 6 bases and J 0 bases, with 14 bases left between them. The CDR3 spells CASRPYSTANYGYTF. CDR3 nucleotide sequence: TGTGCCAGCAGACCTTATTCGACGGCTAACTATGGCTACACCTTC.

The chain uses TRBV11-2 and TRBJ2-7, with 8 bases identical to TRBD1. CDR1 is SGHAT and CDR2 is FQNNGV in the germline V gene. This CDR3 is 15 amino acids long. V shed 4 bases, J shed 4 bases, and the junction held 9 bases outside the gene matches. The CDR3 region has the DNA TGTGCCAGCAGCTCCCTAGGGACAGGAAGTTACGAGCAGTACTTC. Protein: CASSSLGTGSYEQYF.